The clone carrying this TCR beta chain was seen ten or more times. Its antigen is as yet unknown. The time point: newly diagnosed GD, antithyroid drugs for less than 3 months. RNA isolated from PBMCs was used to make the TCR library. Assembly of TCR beta libraries relied on iRepertoire HTBI primers together with Arm-PCR of CDR3 regions. TCRdb reprocessed the multiplex PCR reads via MiXCR and lists one record per CDR3 protein. The sample has 420,000 or so distinct CDR3 sequences; about a sixth are singletons. This sample was included in a study of regulatory T cells in long-lasting Graves disease. The germline V gene has CDR1 SQVTM and CDR2 ANQGSEA. The CDR3 extends over 11 amino acids. Trimming pared 2 bases from V and 5 bases from J, leaving 5 bases between. Study conclusions and caveats: Under persistent disease, TRBV28, TRBJ1-2 and TRBJ2-5 were used preferentially.

The sample was also linked to a second study, of T cells in Graves' hyperthyroidism and ophthalmopathy.

This clonotype originated in a woman aged 18-30 years with Graves disease. The sequencing used peripheral blood mononuclear cells (PBMCs), collected at new diagnosis, from a patient treated with antithyroid drugs. This chain joins TRBV29-1 and TRBJ2-3; D gene ambiguous. CDR3 residues: CSVERRDTQYF. The CDR3 DNA follows: TGCAGCGTTGAACGGCGAGATACGCAGTATTTT.